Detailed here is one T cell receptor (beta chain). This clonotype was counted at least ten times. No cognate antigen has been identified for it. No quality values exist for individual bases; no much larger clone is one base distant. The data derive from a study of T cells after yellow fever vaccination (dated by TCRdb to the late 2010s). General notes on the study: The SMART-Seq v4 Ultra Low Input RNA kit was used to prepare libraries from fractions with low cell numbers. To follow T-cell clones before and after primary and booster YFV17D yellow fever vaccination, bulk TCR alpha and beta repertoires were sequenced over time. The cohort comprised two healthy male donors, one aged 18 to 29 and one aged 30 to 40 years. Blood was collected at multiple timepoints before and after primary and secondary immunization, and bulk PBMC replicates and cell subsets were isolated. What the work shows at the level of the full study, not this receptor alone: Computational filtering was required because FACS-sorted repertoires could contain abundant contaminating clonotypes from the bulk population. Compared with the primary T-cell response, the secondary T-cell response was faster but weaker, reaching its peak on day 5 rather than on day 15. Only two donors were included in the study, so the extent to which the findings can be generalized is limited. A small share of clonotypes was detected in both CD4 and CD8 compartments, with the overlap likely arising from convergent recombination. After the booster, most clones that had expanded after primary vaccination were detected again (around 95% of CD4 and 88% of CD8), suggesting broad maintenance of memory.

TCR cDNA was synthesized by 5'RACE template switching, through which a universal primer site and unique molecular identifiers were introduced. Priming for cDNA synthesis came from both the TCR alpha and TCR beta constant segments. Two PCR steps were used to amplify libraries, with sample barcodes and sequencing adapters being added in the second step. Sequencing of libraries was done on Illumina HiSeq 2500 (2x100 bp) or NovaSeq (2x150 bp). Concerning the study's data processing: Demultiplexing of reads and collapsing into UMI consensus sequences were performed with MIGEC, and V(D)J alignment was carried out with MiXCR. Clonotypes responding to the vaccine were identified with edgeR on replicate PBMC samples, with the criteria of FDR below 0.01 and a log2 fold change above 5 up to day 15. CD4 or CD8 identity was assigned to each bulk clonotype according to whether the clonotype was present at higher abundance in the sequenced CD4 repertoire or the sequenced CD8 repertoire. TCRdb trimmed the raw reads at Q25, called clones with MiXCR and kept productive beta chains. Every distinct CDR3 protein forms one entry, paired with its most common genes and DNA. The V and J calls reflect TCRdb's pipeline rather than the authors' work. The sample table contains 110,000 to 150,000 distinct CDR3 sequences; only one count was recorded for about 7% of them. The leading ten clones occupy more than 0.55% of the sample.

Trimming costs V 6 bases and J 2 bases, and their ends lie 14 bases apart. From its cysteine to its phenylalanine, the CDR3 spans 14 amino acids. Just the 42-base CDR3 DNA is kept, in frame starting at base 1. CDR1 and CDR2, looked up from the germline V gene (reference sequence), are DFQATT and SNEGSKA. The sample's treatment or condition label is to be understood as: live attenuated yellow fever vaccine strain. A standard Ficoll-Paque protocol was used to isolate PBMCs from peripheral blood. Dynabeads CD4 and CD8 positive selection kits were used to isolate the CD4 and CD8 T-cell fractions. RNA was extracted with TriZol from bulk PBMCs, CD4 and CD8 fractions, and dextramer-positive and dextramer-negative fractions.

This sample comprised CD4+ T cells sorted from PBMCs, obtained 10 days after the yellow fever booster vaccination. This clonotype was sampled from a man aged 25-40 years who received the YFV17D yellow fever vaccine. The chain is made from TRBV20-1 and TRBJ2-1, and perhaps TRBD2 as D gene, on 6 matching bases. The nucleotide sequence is TGCAGTGCCGCAACCGGGACTGCCTACAATGAGCAGTTCTTC. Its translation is CSAATGTAYNEQFF.